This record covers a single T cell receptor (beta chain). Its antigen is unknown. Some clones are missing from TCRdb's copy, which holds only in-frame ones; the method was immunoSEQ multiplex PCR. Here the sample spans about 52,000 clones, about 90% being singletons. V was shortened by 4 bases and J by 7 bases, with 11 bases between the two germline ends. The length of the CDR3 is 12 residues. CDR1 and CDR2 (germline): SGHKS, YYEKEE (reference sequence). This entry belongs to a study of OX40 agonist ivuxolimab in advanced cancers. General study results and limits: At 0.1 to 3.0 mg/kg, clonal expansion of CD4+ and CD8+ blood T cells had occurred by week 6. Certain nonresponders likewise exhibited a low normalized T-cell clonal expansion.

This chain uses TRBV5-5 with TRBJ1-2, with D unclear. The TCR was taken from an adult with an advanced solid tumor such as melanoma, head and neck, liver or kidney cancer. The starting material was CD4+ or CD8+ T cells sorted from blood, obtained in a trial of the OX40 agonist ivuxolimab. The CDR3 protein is CASSPTFSGYTF. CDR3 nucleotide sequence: TGTGCCAGCAGCCCGACGTTCAGTGGCTACACCTTC.